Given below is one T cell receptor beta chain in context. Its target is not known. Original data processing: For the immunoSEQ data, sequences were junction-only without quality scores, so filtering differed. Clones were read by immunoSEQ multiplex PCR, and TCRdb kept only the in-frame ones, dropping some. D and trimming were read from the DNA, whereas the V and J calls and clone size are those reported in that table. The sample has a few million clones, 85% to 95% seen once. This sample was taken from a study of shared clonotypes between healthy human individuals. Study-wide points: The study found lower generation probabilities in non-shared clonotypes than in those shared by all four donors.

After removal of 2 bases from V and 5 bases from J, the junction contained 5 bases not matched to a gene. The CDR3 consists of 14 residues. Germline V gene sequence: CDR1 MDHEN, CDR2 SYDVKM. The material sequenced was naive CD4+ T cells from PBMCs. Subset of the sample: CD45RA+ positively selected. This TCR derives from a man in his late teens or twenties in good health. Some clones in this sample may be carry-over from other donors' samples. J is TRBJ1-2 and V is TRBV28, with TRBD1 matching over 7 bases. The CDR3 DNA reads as TGTGCCAGCAGTTTACGGGACAGTGCTTATGGCTACACCTTC. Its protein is CASSLRDSAYGYTF.